The sample holds many counts of the clone carrying this TCR beta chain. This sample is part of a study of T cell repertoires in cytomegalovirus infection. TCRdb analysed the reads with MiXCR anew, one entry per CDR3 protein. There are 400,000 to 550,000 distinct CDR3 sequences in the sample; about 11% occur only once, and 10% lies in the top ten. Germline CDR1 and CDR2: SEHNR and FQNEAQ (reference sequence). Trimming at V came to 6 bases and at J to 3 bases, leaving 13 bases not matched to a gene. The CDR3 totals 17 residues. The material sequenced was PBMCs. V is TRBV7-9 and J is TRBJ2-1, with 8 bases fitting TRBD1. The TCR originated in a human donor in good health (CMV status not recorded). Some clones in this sample may be carry-over from other donors' samples. The CDR3 loop is CASSPNPGQGIYNEQFF. CDR3 nucleotides: TGTGCCAGCAGTCCTAATCCCGGACAGGGAATCTACAATGAGCAGTTCTTC.